The T cell receptor beta chain described here comes from a study of control samples from healthy donors and cancer patients. With 3 bases removed from V and 4 bases from J, the gap between germline ends came to 13 bases. Germline V gene sequence: CDR1 DFQATT, CDR2 SNEGSKA (reference sequence). This CDR3 contains 14 residues. Sequencing was performed with immunoSEQ multiplex PCR; in TCRdb, only in-frame clones are kept and a portion is missing. The table records tens of thousands of clones, roughly 80% of them present only once. The sample was blood. This TCR came from a man aged 50-59 years in good health. The genes are TRBV20-1 and TRBJ1-5, with a weak D call TRBD1 (6 bases). CDR3 protein: CSASRGQLNQPQHF. The CDR3 bases are TGCAGTGCTAGTAGAGGACAGCTTAATCAGCCCCAGCATTTT.